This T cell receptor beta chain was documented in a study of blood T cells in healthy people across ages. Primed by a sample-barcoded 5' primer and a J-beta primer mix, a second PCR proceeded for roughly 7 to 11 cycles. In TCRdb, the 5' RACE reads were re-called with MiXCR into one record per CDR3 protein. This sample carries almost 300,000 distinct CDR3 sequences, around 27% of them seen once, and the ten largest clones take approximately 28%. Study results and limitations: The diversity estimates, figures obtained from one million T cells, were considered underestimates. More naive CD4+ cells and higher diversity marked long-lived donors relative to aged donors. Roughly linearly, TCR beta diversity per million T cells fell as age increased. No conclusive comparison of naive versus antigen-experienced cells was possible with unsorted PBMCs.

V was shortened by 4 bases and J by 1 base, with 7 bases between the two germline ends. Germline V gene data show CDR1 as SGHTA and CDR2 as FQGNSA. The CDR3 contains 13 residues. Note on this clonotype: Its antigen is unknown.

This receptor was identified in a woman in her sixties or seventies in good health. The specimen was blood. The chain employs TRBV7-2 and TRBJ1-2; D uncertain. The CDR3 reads CASSSYNNYGYTF. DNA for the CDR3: TGTGCCAGCAGCTCATACAATAACTATGGCTACACCTTC.